A single sample gave rise to the 2 T cell receptor beta chains below, sequenced in a study of blood T cell repertoires in COVID-19. Clones were read by immunoSEQ multiplex PCR, and TCRdb kept only the in-frame ones, dropping some. The sample includes 70,000 to 80,000 clones, 91% of them seen just once. Sequenced material: peripheral blood. These receptors came from a woman aged 60 to 75 with active COVID-19.

The CDR3 region is CASSSRGFYEQYF. CDR3 nucleotides: TGTGCCAGCAGTTCAAGGGGGTTCTACGAGCAGTACTTC. The chain uses TRBV6-2 or TRBV6-3 and TRBJ2-7, with D tentatively TRBD1 (6 bases). Trimming stripped 4 bases from V and 3 bases from J, with 10 bases between. The CDR3 is made up of 13 amino acids. Germline CDR1 reads MNHEY; CDR2 reads SVGEGT.

On this clone itself: Other nucleotide sequences from this sample produce the same CDR3. The chain employs TRBV20-1 and TRBJ2-7; D might be TRBD2 (5 bases). This CDR3 is 11 amino acids long. Trimming cost V 6 bases and J 4 bases, with 10 bases left between them. Germline-derived CDR1 and CDR2 are DFQATT and SNEGSKA (reference sequence). The CDR3 loop reads CSARRGYEQYF. In DNA, the CDR3 is TGCAGTGCCCGAAGAGGGTACGAGCAGTACTTC.